This TCR beta chain originates from a study of regulatory T cells in long-lasting Graves disease. iRepertoire HTBI primers and Arm-PCR of CDR3 regions built TCR beta libraries. Via MiXCR, TCRdb re-called the multiplex PCR reads, giving one row per CDR3 protein. There are fewer than 550,000 distinct CDR3 sequences in the sample; about 16% occur only once, and 20% to 25% lies in the top ten. In germline, CDR1 is LGHDT, CDR2 YNNKEL (reference sequence). V lost 10 bases, J lost 3 bases, and 5 bases stayed unmatched. The CDR3 contains 12 residues. The time point was: newly diagnosed GD, antithyroid drugs for less than 3 months. Making the TCR library involved RNA that had been extracted from PBMCs. This clonotype was recorded many times. The sample was also linked to a second study, of T cells in Graves' hyperthyroidism and ophthalmopathy.

The sequencing here drew on peripheral blood mononuclear cells (PBMCs), taken at new diagnosis, from a patient treated with antithyroid drugs. This TCR derives from a middle-aged woman with Graves disease. This rearrangement joins TRBV3-1 to TRBJ2-7; 8 bases line up with TRBD1. The CDR3 DNA reads as TGTGCCACGAGGGACAGGAGCTACGAGCAGTACTTC. Translated: CATRDRSYEQYF.